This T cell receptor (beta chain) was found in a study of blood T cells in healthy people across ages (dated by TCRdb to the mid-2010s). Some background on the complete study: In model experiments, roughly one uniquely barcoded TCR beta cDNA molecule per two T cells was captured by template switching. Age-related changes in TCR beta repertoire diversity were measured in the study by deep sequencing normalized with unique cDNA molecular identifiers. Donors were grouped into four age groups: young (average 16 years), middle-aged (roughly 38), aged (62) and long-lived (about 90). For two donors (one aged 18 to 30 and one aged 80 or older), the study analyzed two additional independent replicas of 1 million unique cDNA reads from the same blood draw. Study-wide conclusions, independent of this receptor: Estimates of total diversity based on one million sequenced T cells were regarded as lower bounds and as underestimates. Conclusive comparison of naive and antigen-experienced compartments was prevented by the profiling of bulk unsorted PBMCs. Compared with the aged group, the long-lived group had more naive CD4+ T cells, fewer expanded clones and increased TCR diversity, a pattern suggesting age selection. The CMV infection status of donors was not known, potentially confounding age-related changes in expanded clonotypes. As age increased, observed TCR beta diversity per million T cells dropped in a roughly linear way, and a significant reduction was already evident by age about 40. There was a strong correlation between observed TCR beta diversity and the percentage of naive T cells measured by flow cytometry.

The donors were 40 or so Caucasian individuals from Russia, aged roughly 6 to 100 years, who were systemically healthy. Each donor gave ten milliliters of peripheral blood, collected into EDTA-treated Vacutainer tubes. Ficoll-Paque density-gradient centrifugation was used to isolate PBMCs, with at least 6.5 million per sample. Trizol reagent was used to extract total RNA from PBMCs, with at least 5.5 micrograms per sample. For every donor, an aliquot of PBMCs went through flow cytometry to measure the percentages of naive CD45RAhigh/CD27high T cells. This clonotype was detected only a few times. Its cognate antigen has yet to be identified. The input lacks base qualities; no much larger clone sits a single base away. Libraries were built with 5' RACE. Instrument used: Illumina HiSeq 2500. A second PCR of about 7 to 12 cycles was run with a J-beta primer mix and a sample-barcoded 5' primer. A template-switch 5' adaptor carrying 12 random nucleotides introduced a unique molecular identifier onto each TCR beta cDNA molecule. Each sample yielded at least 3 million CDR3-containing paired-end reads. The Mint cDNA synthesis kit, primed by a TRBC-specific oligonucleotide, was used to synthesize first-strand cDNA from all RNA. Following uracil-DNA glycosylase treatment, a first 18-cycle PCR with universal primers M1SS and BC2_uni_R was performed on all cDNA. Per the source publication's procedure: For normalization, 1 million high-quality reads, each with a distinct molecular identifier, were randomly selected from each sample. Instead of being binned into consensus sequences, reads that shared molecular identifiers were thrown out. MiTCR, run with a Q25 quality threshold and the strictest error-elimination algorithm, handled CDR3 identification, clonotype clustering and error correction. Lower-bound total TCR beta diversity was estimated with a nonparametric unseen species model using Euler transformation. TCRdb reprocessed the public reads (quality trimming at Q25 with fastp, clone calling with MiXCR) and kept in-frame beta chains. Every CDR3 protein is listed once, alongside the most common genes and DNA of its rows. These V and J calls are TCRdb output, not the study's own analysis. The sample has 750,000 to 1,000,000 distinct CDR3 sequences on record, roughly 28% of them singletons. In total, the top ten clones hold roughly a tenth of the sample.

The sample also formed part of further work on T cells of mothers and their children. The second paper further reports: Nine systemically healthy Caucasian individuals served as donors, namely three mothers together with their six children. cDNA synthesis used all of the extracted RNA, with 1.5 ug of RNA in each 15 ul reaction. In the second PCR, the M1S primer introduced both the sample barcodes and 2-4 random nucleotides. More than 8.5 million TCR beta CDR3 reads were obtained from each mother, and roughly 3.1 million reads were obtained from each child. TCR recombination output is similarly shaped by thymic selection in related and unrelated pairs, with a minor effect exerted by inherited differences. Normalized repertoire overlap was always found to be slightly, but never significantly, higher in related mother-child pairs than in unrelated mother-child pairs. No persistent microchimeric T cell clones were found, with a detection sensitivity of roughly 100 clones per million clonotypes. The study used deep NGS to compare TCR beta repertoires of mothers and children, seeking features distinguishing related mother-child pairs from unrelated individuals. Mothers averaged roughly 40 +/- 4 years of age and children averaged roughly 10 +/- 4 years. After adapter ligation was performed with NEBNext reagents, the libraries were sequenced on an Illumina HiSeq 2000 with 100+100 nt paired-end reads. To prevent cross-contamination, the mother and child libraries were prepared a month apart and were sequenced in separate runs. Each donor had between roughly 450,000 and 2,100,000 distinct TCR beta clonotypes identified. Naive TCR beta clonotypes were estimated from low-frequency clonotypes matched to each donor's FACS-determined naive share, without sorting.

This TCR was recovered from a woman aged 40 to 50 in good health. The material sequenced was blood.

The CDR3 protein sequence reads: CASRGLIDTQYF. The bases read TGTGCCAGCAGGGGCCTTATTGATACGCAGTATTTT. This sequence uses TRBV12-3 or TRBV12-4 and TRBJ2-3; no D gene can be assigned with confidence. V is shortened by 6 bases, J by 6 bases, and the region joining them spans 10 bases. The CDR3, cysteine through phenylalanine, is 12 amino acids long. Only the CDR3 part of the read is kept: 36 bases, read in frame from the first base.